Following are 15 T cell receptor beta chains from one sample sequenced in a study of T cell changes during pregnancy in multiple sclerosis (dated by TCRdb to between 2018 and 2020). The method was the immunoSEQ multiplex PCR assay. The source is immuneACCESS, and TCRdb retained only in-frame sequences with V and J called. Part of the clones is not carried over; for the studies checked, unresolved V genes explain less than half of this, and the remainder is unexplained. The sample table shows tens of thousands of clones, and more than 90% are seen once. Roughly 1.2% of the sample rests with the top ten. The sample in question was peripheral blood, obtained before pregnancy. Receptors originate from a female donor with multiple sclerosis, enrolled in a pregnancy study.

J is TRBJ2-2 and V is TRBV13; 7 bases map to TRBD2. The CDR3 is made up of 16 amino acids. Germline values: CDR1 PRHDT, CDR2 FYEKMQ (reference sequence). Trimming took 6 bases from V and 11 from J; bases not matched to a gene: 18. The CDR3 reads CASSPEAGISFRELFF. CDR3 coding DNA: TGTGCCAGCAGTCCCGAAGCGGGAATAAGTTTCCGTGAGCTGTTTTTT.

The CDR3 sequence is CAISVDRGAYEQYF. CDR3 nucleotides: TGTGCCATCAGCGTCGACAGGGGGGCCTACGAGCAGTACTTC. V usage is TRBV10-3 and J usage is TRBJ2-7; TRBD1 matches 9 bases. This CDR3 region has 14 residues. Germline loops: CDR1 ENHRY, CDR2 SYGVKD. V lost 6 bases, J lost 2 bases, and 5 bases stayed unmatched.

The rearrangement uses TRBV18 and TRBJ2-7; 14 bases fit TRBD2. Unmatched junction bases numbered 3, after V lost 3 bases and J lost 8 bases. The germline V gene encodes CDR1 KGHSH and CDR2 LQKENI. The CDR3 is 14 residues long. The CDR3: CASSPGTSGSKQYF. Written as DNA, the CDR3 is TGTGCCAGCTCACCGGGGACTAGCGGGAGCAAGCAGTACTTC.

This chain uses TRBV21-1 with TRBJ2-2; TRBD2, the table's D call, lacks a check against the DNA. TRBV21-1 has pseudogene status. The CDR3 length is 17 residues. The CDR3 DNA reads TGTGCCAGCAGCAAAAGTCTGACTAGCGGTAACACCGGGGAGCTGTTTTTT. It yields the protein CASSKSLTSGNTGELFF.

The rearrangement uses TRBV5-6 and TRBJ2-5, with D possibly being TRBD2 (5 bases). V dropped 4 bases and J dropped 2 bases, with 12 bases sitting between them. The CDR3 is 14 residues long. From germline, CDR1 is SGHDT and CDR2 YYEEEE. The DNA for the CDR3 is TGTGCCAGCAGCCTGGGATCGGGGCAAGAGACCCAGTACTTC. This gives the protein CASSLGSGQETQYF.

The V and J genes are TRBV19 and TRBJ2-3; TRBD2 matches 12 bases. This CDR3 is 15 amino acids long. The germline gives CDR1 LNHDA, CDR2 SQIVND (reference sequence). V trimming: 9 bases; J trimming: 4 bases; junction bases outside the gene matches: 8. CDR3 nucleotides: TGTGCCAGATCCTACTCTAGCGGGAGGGCAGATACGCAGTATTTT. Residues: CARSYSSGRADTQYF.

The chain couples TRBV28 to TRBJ1-2; TRBD1 is a possible D gene (5 bases). CDR3 length equals 14 residues. The germline V gene encodes CDR1 MDHEN and CDR2 SYDVKM. Trimming left V 6 bases short and J 1 base short, with 12 bases between. CDR3 loop: CASRELGDNYGYTF. DNA of the CDR3: TGTGCCAGCAGGGAGTTAGGGGATAACTATGGCTACACCTTC.

This chain links TRBV4-1 with TRBJ2-7, with 10 bases fitting TRBD1. J lost 6 bases, V lost 4 bases, and 6 bases had no gene match. The CDR3 totals 14 residues. CDR1 and CDR2 from the germline V gene are MGHRA and YSYEKL. CDR3 nucleotides: TGCGCCAGCAGCCTCGACAGGGGGCCGGTCGAGCAGTACTTC. It is translated as CASSLDRGPVEQYF.

V gene TRBV12-5 combines with J gene TRBJ2-5; 7 bases match TRBD2. Germline V gene lookup returns CDR1 LGHNT and CDR2 FRNRAP. V shed 1 base and J 2 bases; nucleotides not matched to a gene: 1. The CDR3 extends over 14 amino acids. The CDR3 is CASGLDGGQETQYF. The CDR3 coding sequence is TGTGCTAGTGGTTTGGACGGGGGGCAAGAGACCCAGTACTTC.

The genes are TRBV5-4 and TRBJ2-3; TRBD1 is a possible D gene (6 bases). Trimming shortened V by 5 bases and J by 4 bases, and 14 bases separated the two germline ends. Looked up from germline, CDR1 is SGHNT and CDR2 is YYREEE (reference sequence). This CDR3 has 14 amino acids. CDR3 in amino acids: CASRRTERADTQYF. DNA of the CDR3: TGTGCCAGCAGACGGACAGAGCGAGCAGATACGCAGTATTTT.

Only one count was recorded for this clone. The chain links TRBV5-1 to TRBJ2-7; 7 bases are a match to TRBD1. The CDR3 extends over 14 amino acids. V shed 4 bases and J 4 bases; nucleotides not matched to a gene: 8. Germline CDR1 SGHRS, CDR2 YFSETQ. The CDR3 here is CASSRESQGYEQYF. DNA of the CDR3: TGCGCCAGCAGCAGGGAATCACAGGGGTACGAGCAGTACTTC.

The chain employs TRBV30 and TRBJ2-5, with D perhaps matching TRBD2 (5 bases). Germline V CDR1 and CDR2: GTSNPN, SVGIG (reference sequence). The germline V and J ends were trimmed by 2 bases and 1 base, with 8 bases remaining between them. This CDR3 region has 13 residues. CDR3 DNA sequence: TGTGCCTGGAGTAAAGGGAGCCAAGAGACCCAGTACTTC. Its protein product is CAWSKGSQETQYF. The entire variable domain, with the rest obtained from reference TRBV30 and TRBJ2-5, is as follows: SQTIHQWPATLVQPVGSPLSLECTVEGTSNPNLYWYRQAAGRGLQLLFYSVGIGQISSEVPQNLSASRPQDRQFILSSKKLLLSDSGFYLCAWSKGSQETQYFGPGTRLLVL.

The genes are TRBV5-1 and TRBJ2-1; the match to TRBD2 covers 8 bases. Germline CDR1 reads SGHRS; CDR2 reads YFSETQ. V was pared by 4 bases and J by 5 bases, with 11 bases of the junction left unmatched. The CDR3 length is 16 residues. In nucleotides, the CDR3 is TGCGCCAGCAGCGCGTACCTACTAGCGGCAAACAATGAGCAGTTCTTC. Residues: CASSAYLLAANNEQFF.

The chain combines TRBV2 with TRBJ2-5; D is possibly TRBD1 (7 bases). CDR1 is SNHLY, CDR2 FYNNEI, per germline. This CDR3 has 13 residues. Trimming cost V 7 bases and J 5 bases, with 14 bases left between them. CDR3 in DNA: TGTGCCAGCATCAGGGGGGCATCGGAGACCCAGTACTTC. Translation: CASIRGASETQYF.

This clone was recorded only once. This chain joins TRBV19 and TRBJ2-3; 7 positions agree with TRBD2. With 8 bases clipped from V and 6 bases from J, the junction kept 8 bases outside the gene matches. CDR1 is LNHDA, CDR2 SQIVND, per germline (reference sequence). The CDR3 extends over 13 amino acids. CDR3 DNA: TGTGCCAGTGGGGACTTGGGAGGGGATACGCAGTATTTT. This codes for CASGDLGGDTQYF.